This T cell receptor (beta chain) originates from a study of cytomegalovirus exposure and HLA in healthy donors. Study results and limitations: Most of the CMV-associated TCR beta chains (in a later analysis) appeared to be HLA-restricted. An analysis was carried out at a later point. It showed that HLA-associated TCR beta chains were more clonally expanded than equally common non-associated chains.

This CDR3 has 16 residues. CDR1 SGHTS and CDR2 YDEGEE come from the germline V gene. V trimming: 4 bases; J trimming: 2 bases; junction bases outside the gene matches: 7. With regard to this clone: The antigen is unknown.

PCR employed 60 Vbeta and 13 Jbeta primers. Sequencing was performed with immunoSEQ multiplex PCR; in TCRdb, only in-frame clones are kept and a portion is missing. The sample contains some 200,000 clones, approximately 70% of which appear only once. Sequencing input: PBMCs. V and J are TRBV5-8 and TRBJ1-5; 9 positions agree with TRBD1. This TCR was sampled from a man between 40 and 49 years old in good health and CMV-seropositive. The CDR3 loop reads CASSRTGVRGNQPQHF. The DNA for the CDR3 is TGTGCCAGCAGCAGGACAGGGGTTAGAGGCAATCAGCCCCAGCATTTT.